This T cell receptor (beta chain) stems from a study of OX40 agonist ivuxolimab in advanced cancers. Trimming cost V 2 bases and J 1 base, with 6 bases left between them. CDR3 length equals 13 residues. Germline CDR1 reads SGHKS; CDR2 reads YYEKEE (reference sequence). This table comes from immunoSEQ multiplex PCR, and its TCRdb copy is limited to in-frame clones, with some not included. The table shows 74,000 or so clones, with roughly 85% occurring only once. The starting material was CD4+ or CD8+ T cells sorted from blood, obtained in a trial of the OX40 agonist ivuxolimab. The V and J genes are TRBV5-5 and TRBJ1-1, with D unclear. The TCR comes from an adult with an advanced solid tumor such as melanoma, head and neck, liver or kidney cancer. CDR3 region: CASSFGGNTEAFF. The CDR3 DNA follows: TGTGCCAGCAGCTTTGGCGGGAACACTGAAGCTTTCTTT.